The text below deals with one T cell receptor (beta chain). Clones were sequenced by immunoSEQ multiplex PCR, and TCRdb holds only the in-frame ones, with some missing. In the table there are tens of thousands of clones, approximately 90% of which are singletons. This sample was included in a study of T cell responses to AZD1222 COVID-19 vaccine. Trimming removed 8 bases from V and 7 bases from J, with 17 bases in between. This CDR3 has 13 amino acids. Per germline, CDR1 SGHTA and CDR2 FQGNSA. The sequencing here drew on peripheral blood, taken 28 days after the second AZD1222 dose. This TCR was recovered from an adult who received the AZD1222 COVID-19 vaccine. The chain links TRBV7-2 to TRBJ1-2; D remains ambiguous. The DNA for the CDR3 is TGTGCCAGCCCAGAGGAGGGTCGCCTTGGCTACACCTTC. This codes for CASPEEGRLGYTF.